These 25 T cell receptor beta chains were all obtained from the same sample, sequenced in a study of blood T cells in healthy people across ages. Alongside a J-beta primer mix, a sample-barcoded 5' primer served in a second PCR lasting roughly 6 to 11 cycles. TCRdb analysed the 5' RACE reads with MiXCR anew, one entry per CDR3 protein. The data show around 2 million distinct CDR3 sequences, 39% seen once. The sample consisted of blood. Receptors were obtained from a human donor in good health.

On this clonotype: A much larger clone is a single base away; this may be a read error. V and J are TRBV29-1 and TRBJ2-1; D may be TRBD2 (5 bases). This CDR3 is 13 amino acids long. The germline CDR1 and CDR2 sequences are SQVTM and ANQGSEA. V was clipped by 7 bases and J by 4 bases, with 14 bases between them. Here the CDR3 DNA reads TGCAGCGGCCCGGGGAGACCGTACAATGAGCAGTTCTTC. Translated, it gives CSGPGRPYNEQFF.

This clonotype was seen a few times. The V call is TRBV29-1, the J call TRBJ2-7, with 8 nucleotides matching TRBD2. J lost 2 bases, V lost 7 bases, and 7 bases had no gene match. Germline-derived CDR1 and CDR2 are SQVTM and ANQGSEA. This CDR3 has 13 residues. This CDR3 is CSARGGRTYEQYF. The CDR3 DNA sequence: TGCAGCGCCCGCGGGGGGCGAACCTACGAGCAGTACTTC.

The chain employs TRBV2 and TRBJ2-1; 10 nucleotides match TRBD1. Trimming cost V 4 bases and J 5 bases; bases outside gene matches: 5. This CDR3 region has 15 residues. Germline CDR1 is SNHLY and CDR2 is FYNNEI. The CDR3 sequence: CASSVGQGLDNEQFF. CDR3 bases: TGTGCCAGCAGTGTGGGACAGGGGCTGGACAATGAGCAGTTCTTC.

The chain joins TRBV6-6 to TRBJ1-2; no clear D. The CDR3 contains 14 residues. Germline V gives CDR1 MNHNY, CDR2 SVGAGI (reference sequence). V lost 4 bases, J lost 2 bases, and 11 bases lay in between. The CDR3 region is CASSFRTLNYGYTF. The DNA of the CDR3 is TGTGCCAGCAGTTTCCGGACCCTAAACTATGGCTACACCTTC.

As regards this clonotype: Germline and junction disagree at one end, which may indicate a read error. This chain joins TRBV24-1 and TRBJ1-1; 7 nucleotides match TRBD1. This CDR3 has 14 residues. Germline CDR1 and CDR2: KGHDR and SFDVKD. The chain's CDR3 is CVTWSGTAGTEAFF. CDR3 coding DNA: TGTGTCACCTGGTCCGGGACAGCAGGGACTGAAGCTTTCTTT.

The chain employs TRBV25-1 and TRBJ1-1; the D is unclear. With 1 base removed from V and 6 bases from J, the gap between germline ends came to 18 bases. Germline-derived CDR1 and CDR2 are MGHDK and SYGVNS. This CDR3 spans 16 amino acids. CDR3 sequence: CASSEFFVETRPEAFF. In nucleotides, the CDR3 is TGTGCCAGCAGTGAATTTTTCGTCGAGACCCGTCCTGAAGCTTTCTTT.

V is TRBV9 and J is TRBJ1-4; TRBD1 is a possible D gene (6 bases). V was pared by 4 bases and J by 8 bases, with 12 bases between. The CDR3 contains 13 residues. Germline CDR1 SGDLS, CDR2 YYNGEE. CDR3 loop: CASSRGASEKLFF. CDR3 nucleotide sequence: TGTGCCAGCAGCCGGGGGGCGTCGGAAAAACTGTTTTTT. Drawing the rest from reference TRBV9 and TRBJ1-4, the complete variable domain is DSGVTQTPKHLITATGQRVTLRCSPRSGDLSVYWYQQSLDQGLQFLIQYYNGEERAKGNILERFSAQQFPDLHSELNLSSLELGDSALYFCASSRGASEKLFFGSGTQLSVL.

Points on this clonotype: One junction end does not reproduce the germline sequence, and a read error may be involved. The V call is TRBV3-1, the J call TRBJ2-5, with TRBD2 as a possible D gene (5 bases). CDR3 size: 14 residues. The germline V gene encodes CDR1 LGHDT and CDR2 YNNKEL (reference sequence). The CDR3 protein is CASSQTLAPETRYF. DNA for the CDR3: TGTGCCAGCAGCCAAACCCTAGCCCCAGAGACCCGGTACTTC.

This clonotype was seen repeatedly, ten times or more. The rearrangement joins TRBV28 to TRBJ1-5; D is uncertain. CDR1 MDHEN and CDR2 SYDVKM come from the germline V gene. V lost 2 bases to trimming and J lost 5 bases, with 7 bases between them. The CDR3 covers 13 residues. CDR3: CASSLGYDQPQHF. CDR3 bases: TGTGCCAGCAGTTTAGGGTATGATCAGCCCCAGCATTTT.

In nucleotides, the CDR3 is TGCAGTGCTAAGGGGACGGGTACTGAGTATGGCTACACCTTC. It encodes CSAKGTGTEYGYTF. V is TRBV20-1 and J is TRBJ1-2; D is perhaps TRBD1 (5 bases). Germline CDR1 DFQATT, CDR2 SNEGSKA (reference sequence). The CDR3 is made up of 14 amino acids. V lost 4 bases, J lost 5 bases, and 17 bases lay in between.

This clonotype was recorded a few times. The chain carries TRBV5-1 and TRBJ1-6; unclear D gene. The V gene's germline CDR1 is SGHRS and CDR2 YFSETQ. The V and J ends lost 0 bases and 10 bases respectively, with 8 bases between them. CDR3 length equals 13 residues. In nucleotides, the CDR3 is TGCGCCAGCAGCTTGGAAGTAAGATCACCCCTCCACTTT. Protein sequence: CASSLEVRSPLHF.

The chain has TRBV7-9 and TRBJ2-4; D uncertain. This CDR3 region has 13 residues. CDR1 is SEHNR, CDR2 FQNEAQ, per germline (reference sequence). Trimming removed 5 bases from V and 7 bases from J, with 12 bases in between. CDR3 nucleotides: TGTGCCAGCAGCAGAGACCTGGATAACATTCAGTACTTC. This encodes CASSRDLDNIQYF.

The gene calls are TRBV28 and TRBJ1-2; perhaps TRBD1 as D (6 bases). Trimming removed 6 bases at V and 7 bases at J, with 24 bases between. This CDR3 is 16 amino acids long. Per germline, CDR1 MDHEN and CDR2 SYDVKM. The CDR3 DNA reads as TGTGCCAGCAGAATCATGGACAGCCCCACCCTGGGTGGCTACACCTTC. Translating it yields CASRIMDSPTLGGYTF.

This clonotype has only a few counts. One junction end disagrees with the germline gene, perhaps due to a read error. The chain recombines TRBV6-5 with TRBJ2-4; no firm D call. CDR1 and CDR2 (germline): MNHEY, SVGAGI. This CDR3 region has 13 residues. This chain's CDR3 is CASMVAAKNIQHF. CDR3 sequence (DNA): TGTGCCAGCATGGTGGCGGCCAAAAACATTCAGCACTTC.

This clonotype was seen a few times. The CDR3 loop reads CASSFGTLDYGYTF. In DNA form, the CDR3 reads TGTGCCAGCAGCTTCGGGACGTTAGACTATGGCTACACCTTC. This chain connects TRBV12-3 or TRBV12-4 to TRBJ1-2, with D possibly TRBD1 on 5 matching bases. The CDR3 consists of 14 residues. V lost 6 bases and J lost 3, with 14 bases in between.

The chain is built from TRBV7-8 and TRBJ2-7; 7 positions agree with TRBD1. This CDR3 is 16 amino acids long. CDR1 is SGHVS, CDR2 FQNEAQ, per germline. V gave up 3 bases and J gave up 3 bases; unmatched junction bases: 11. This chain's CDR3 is CASSFRGSGTDYEQYF. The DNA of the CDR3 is TGTGCCAGCAGCTTTAGAGGGTCCGGGACAGACTACGAGCAGTACTTC.

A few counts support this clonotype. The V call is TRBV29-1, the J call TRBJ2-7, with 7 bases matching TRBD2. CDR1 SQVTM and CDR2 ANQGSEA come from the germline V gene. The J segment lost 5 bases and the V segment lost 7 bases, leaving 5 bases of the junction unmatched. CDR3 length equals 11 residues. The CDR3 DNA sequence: TGCAGCGCCAACGGGGGGAACGAGCAGTACTTC. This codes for CSANGGNEQYF.

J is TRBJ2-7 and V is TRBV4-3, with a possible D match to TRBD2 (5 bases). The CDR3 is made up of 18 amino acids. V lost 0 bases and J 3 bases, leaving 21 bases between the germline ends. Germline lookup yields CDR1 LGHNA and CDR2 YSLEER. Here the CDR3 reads CASSQEEVQFYPIYEQYF. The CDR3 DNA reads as TGCGCCAGCAGCCAAGAGGAGGTTCAGTTTTATCCTATCTACGAGCAGTACTTC.

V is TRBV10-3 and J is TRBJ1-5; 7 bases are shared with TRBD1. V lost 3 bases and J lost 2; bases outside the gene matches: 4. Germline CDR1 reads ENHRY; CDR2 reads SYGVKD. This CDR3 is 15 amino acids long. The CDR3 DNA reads TGTGCCATCAGTGATTACAGGGGTGGCAATCAGCCCCAGCATTTT. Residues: CAISDYRGGNQPQHF.

The CDR3: CASSQAPTGTGGFYGETQYF. The DNA of the CDR3 is TGCGCCAGCAGCCAAGCCCCAACCGGGACAGGGGGCTTCTATGGGGAGACCCAGTACTTC. The V and J genes are TRBV4-3 and TRBJ2-5, with TRBD1 identical over 12 bases. The CDR3 extends over 20 amino acids. Losses at the gene ends were 1 base for V and 5 bases for J; bases not matched to a gene: 17. The germline V gene encodes CDR1 LGHNA and CDR2 YSLEER.

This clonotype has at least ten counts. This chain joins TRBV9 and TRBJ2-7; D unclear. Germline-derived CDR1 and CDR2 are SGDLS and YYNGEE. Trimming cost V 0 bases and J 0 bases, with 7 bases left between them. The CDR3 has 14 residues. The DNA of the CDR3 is TGTGCCAGCAGCGTAGTCGAGCTCTCCTACGAGCAGTACTTC. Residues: CASSVVELSYEQYF.

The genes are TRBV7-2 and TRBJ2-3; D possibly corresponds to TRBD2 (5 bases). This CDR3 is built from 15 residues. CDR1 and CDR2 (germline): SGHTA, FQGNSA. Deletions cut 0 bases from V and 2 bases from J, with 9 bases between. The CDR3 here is CASSLAGAFTDTQYF. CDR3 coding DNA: TGTGCCAGCAGCTTAGCGGGAGCCTTCACAGATACGCAGTATTTT. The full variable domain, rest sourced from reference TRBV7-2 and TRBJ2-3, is GAGVSQSPSNKVTEKGKDVELRCDPISGHTALYWYRQSLGQGLEFLIYFQGNSAPDKSGLPSDRFSAERTGGSVSTLTIQRTQQEDSAVYLCASSLAGAFTDTQYFGPGTRLTVL.

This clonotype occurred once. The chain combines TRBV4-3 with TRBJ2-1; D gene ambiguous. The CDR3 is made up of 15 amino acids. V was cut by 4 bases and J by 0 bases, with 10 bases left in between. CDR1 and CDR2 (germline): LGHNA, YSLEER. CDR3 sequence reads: CASSPGYSSYNEQFF. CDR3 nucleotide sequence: TGCGCCAGCAGCCCGGGTTATAGCTCCTACAATGAGCAGTTCTTC.

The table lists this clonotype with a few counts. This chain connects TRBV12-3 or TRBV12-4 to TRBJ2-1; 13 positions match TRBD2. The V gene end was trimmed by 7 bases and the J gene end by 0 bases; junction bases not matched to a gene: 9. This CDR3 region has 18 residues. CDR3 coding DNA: TGTGCCAGCACCGTTACTAGCGGGGGGGCCGACTCCTACAATGAGCAGTTCTTC. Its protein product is CASTVTSGGADSYNEQFF.

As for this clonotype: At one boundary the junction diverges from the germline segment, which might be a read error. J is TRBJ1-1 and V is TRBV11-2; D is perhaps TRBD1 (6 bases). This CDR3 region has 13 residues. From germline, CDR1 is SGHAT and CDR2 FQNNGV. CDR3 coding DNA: TGTGCCGGCAGATTAACAGGGACTCCTGAAGCTTTCTTT. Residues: CAGRLTGTPEAFF.